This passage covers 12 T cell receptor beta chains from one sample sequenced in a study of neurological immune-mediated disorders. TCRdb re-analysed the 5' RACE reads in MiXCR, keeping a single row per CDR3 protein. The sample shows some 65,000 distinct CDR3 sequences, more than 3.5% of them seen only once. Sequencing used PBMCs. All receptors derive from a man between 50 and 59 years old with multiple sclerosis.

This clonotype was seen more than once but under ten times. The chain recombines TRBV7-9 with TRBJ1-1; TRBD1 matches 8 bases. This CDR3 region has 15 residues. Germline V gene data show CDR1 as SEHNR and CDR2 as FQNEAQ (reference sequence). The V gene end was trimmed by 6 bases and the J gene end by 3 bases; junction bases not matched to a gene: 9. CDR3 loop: CASRQRTGMYTEAFF. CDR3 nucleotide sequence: TGTGCCAGCAGACAAAGGACAGGGATGTACACTGAAGCTTTCTTT. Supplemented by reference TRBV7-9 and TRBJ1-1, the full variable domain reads DTGVSQNPRHKITKRGQNVTFRCDPISEHNRLYWYRQTLGQGPEFLTYFQNEAQLEKSRLLSDRFSAERPKGSFSTLEIQRTEQGDSAMYLCASRQRTGMYTEAFFGQGTRLTVV.

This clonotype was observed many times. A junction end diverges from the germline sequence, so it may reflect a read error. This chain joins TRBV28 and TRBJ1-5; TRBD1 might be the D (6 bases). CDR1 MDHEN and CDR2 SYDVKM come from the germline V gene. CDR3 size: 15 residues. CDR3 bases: TGTGCCAGCACTTACGACCGGGGGCCCAATCAGCCCCAGAATTTT. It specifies CASTYDRGPNQPQNF.

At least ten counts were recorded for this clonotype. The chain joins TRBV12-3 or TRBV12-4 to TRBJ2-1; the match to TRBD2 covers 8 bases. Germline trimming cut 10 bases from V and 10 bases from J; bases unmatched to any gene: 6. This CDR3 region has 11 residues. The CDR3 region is CAIGRGAEQFF. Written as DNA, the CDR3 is TGTGCCATCGGGCGGGGGGCGGAGCAGTTCTTC.

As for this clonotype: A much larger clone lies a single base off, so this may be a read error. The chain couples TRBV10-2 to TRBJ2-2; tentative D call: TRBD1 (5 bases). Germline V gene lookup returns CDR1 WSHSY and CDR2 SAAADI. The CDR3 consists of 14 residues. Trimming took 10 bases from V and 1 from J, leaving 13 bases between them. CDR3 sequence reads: CANRPGLNTGELFF. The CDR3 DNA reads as TGCGCCAACAGGCCGGGTCTGAACACCGGGGAGCTGTTTTTT.

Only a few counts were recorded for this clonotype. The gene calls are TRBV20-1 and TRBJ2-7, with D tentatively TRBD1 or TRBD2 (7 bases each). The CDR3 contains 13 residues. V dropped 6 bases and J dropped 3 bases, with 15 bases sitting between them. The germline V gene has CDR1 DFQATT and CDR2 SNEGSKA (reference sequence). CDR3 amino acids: CSAREGASYEQYF. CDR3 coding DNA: TGCAGTGCCAGGGAGGGGGCCAGCTACGAGCAGTACTTC.

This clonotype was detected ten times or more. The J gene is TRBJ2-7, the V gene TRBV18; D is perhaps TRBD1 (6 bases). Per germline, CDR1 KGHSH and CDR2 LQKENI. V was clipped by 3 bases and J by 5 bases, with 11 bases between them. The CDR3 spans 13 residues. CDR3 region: CASSPRRGHEQYF. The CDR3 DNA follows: TGTGCCAGCTCACCGCGCAGGGGCCACGAGCAGTACTTC.

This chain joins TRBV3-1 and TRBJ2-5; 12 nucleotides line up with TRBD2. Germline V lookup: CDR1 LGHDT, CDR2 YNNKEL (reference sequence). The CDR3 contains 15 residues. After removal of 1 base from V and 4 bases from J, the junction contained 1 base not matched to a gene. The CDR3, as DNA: TGTGCCAGCAGCCAAGGACTAGCGGGGGCAGAGACCCAGTACTTC. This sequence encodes CASSQGLAGAETQYF.

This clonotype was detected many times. The CDR3 sequence is CASSKLRGASTDTQYF. CDR3 in DNA: TGTGCCAGCAGCAAATTACGGGGAGCTAGCACAGATACGCAGTATTTT. This chain connects TRBV21-1 to TRBJ2-3. TRBV21-1 is assigned pseudogene status. The CDR3 has 16 amino acids.

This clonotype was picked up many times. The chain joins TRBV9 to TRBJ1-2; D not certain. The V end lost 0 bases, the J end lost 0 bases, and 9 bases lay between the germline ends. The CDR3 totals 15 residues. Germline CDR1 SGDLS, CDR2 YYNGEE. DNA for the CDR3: TGTGCCAGCAGCGTAGAGGCAGCGGCTAACTATGGCTACACCTTC. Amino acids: CASSVEAAANYGYTF. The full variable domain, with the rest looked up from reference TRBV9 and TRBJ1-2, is DSGVTQTPKHLITATGQRVTLRCSPRSGDLSVYWYQQSLDQGLQFLIQYYNGEERAKGNILERFSAQQFPDLHSELNLSSLELGDSALYFCASSVEAAANYGYTFGSGTRLTVV.

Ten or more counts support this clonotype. DNA of the CDR3: TGTGCCAGCAGCTTAGGGTGGGGGGGTTATACTGAAGCTTTCTTT. It encodes CASSLGWGGYTEAFF. The chain has TRBV7-9 and TRBJ1-1; TRBD1 is a possible D gene (5 bases). Trimming took 1 base from V and 5 from J, leaving 14 bases between them. The CDR3 sequence is 15 residues long. The germline CDR1 and CDR2 sequences are SEHNR and FQNEAQ (reference sequence).

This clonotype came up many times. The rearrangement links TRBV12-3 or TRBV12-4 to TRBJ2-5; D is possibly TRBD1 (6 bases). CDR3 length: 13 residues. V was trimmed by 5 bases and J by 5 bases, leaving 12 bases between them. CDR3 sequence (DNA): TGTGCCAGCAGTAGCCAACAGGGTGAGACCCAGTACTTC. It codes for CASSSQQGETQYF.

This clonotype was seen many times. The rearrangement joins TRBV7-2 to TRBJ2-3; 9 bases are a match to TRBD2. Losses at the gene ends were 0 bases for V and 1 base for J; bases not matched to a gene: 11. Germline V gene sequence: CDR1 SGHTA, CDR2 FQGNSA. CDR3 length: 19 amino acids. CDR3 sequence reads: CASSLAGNWLAGGTDTQYF. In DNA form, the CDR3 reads TGTGCCAGCAGCTTAGCGGGGAACTGGTTAGCGGGGGGCACAGATACGCAGTATTTT.